Shown below are 31 T cell receptor beta chains from a single sample sequenced in a study of T-cell reconstitution after alpha-beta-depleted transplantation in children. For TCRbeta, the library was prepared with unique molecular identifiers. TCRdb recomputed calls from the PCR reads with MiXCR, one row per CDR3 protein. This table holds fewer than 700,000 distinct CDR3 sequences, 13% found once. The sequencing used PBMCs, mostly from graft donor cells, collected 360 days after TCRalphabeta/CD19-depleted stem cell transplant. The source of these receptors is a male patient aged 5 to 17 who had a stem cell transplant for acute myeloid leukemia, so the T cells may come from the graft donor.

This clonotype was observed a few times. This chain uses TRBV7-6 with TRBJ2-2; 7 nucleotides line up with TRBD1. Germline assignment: CDR1 SGHVS and CDR2 FNYEAQ. Trimming cost V 10 bases and J 3 bases; bases outside gene matches: 8. The CDR3 is 14 residues long. The CDR3 coding sequence is TGTGCCACCCAAGACAGGGACGACACCGGGGAGCTGTTTTTT. It translates to CATQDRDDTGELFF. Drawing the rest from reference TRBV7-6 and TRBJ2-2, the complete variable domain is GAGVSQSPRYKVTKRGQDVALRCDPISGHVSLYWYRQALGQGPEFLTYFNYEAQQDKSGLPNDRFSAERPEGSISTLTIQRTEQRDSAMYRCATQDRDDTGELFFGEGSRLTVL.

This clonotype was detected many times. V and J are TRBV6-5 and TRBJ2-5, with D possibly being TRBD2 (5 bases). V lost 0 bases and J 3 bases, leaving 14 bases between the germline ends. From germline, CDR1 is MNHEY and CDR2 SVGAGI. There are 16 residues in the CDR3. The CDR3 coding sequence is TGTGCCAGCAGTTACTCGAGGGCTAGTCGGAAAGAGACCCAGTACTTC. It codes for CASSYSRASRKETQYF.

This clonotype was recorded at least ten times. The chain recombines TRBV12-3 or TRBV12-4 with TRBJ2-1; D ambiguous. V was cut by 6 bases and J by 0 bases, with 6 bases left in between. This CDR3 has 13 residues. CDR3 loop: CASRQSSYNEQFF. For the CDR3, the DNA is TGTGCCAGCAGACAGAGCTCCTACAATGAGCAGTTCTTC.

This clonotype was seen ten or more times. This chain joins TRBV6-5 and TRBJ2-5, with D possibly called TRBD1 or TRBD2 (6 bases each). The V end lost 2 bases, the J end lost 2 bases, and 15 bases lay between the germline ends. Germline lookup yields CDR1 MNHEY and CDR2 SVGAGI. The length of the CDR3 is 16 residues. The CDR3 DNA is TGTGCCAGCAGTTACCCCCGAGGGGGGAGTCAAGAGACCCAGTACTTC. It is translated as CASSYPRGGSQETQYF.

This chain connects TRBV6-2 or TRBV6-3 to TRBJ2-1; 12 bases are shared with TRBD2. The CDR3 totals 14 residues. The V and J ends lost 0 bases and 16 bases, in that order; junction bases with no gene match: 7. The germline CDR1 and CDR2 sequences are MNHEY and SVGEGT. The CDR3 coding sequence is TGTGCCAGCAGTTACTCGACGACTAGCGGGAGAAAATTCTTC. It is translated as CASSYSTTSGRKFF.

This clonotype came up a few times. The chain combines TRBV6-2 or TRBV6-3 with TRBJ2-7; TRBD2 might be the D (6 bases). The CDR3 has 15 residues. Germline V gene sequence: CDR1 MNHEY, CDR2 SVGEGT. V lost 6 bases, J lost 2 bases, and 17 bases lay in between. This CDR3 is CASSRLPGATYEQYF. CDR3 DNA: TGTGCCAGCAGCCGACTGCCGGGAGCCACCTACGAGCAGTACTTC.

This clonotype has just a few counts. This chain joins TRBV2 and TRBJ2-7; TRBD1 aligns across 7 bases. Germline lookup yields CDR1 SNHLY and CDR2 FYNNEI. This CDR3 has 15 residues. V lost 3 bases, J lost 4 bases, and 9 bases stayed unmatched. This CDR3 reads CASSERGPHLYEQYF. In nucleotides, the CDR3 is TGTGCCAGCAGTGAGAGGGGGCCGCATTTGTACGAGCAGTACTTC. Full variable domain (remainder filled in from reference TRBV2 and TRBJ2-7): EPEVTQTPSHQVTQMGQEVILRCVPISNHLYFYWYRQILGQKVEFLVSFYNNEISEKSEIFDDQFSVERPDGSNFTLKIRSTKLEDSAMYFCASSERGPHLYEQYFGPGTRLTVT.

V and J are TRBV29-1 and TRBJ2-2; D ambiguous. The CDR3 spans 16 residues. Trimming shortened V by 1 base and J by 0 bases, and 12 bases separated the two germline ends. Looked up from germline, CDR1 is SQVTM and CDR2 is ANQGSEA. DNA of the CDR3: TGCAGCGTTGAAGTACGGCAGCGCGCGAACACCGGGGAGCTGTTTTTT. This gives the protein CSVEVRQRANTGELFF.

This clonotype occurred many times. Germline and junction disagree at one end, which may indicate a read error. The V and J genes are TRBV27 and TRBJ2-7, with TRBD1 identical over 7 bases. The CDR3 has 13 amino acids. Germline values: CDR1 MNHEY, CDR2 SMNVEV (reference sequence). The CDR3 nucleotides are TGTGCCAGCAGTTTACGGCTGGGACAGACAATTAACTTC. This encodes CASSLRLGQTINF.

The V gene is TRBV12-3 or TRBV12-4, the J gene TRBJ1-1, with a weak D call TRBD1 (6 bases). The CDR3 extends over 17 amino acids. Trimming took 2 bases from V and 2 from J, leaving 18 bases between them. This CDR3 reads CASSLRFNEGGNTEAFF. The CDR3 bases are TGTGCCAGCAGTTTACGGTTCAACGAGGGGGGAAACACTGAAGCTTTCTTT.

The J gene is TRBJ2-3, the V gene TRBV18; 9 positions match TRBD1. The CDR3 has 15 amino acids. Losses at the gene ends were 3 bases for V and 3 bases for J; bases not matched to a gene: 4. Germline V gene lookup returns CDR1 KGHSH and CDR2 LQKENI. This chain's CDR3 is CASSPGTGTTDTQYF. Here the CDR3 DNA reads TGTGCCAGCTCACCCGGGACAGGGACGACAGATACGCAGTATTTT.

Only a few counts were recorded for this clonotype. CDR3 protein: CASSLPNSYEQYF. The CDR3 DNA follows: TGTGCCAGCAGCTTACCAAATTCCTACGAGCAGTACTTC. The J gene is TRBJ2-7, the V gene TRBV7-2, with no clear D. Looked up from germline, CDR1 is SGHTA and CDR2 is FQGNSA. V was cut by 2 bases and J by 1 base, with 6 bases left in between. This CDR3 spans 13 amino acids.

The rearrangement links TRBV20-1 to TRBJ2-3; TRBD2 aligns across 9 bases. The CDR3 extends over 16 amino acids. The V gene's germline CDR1 is DFQATT and CDR2 SNEGSKA (reference sequence). Trimming cost V 2 bases and J 2 bases; bases outside gene matches: 8. The CDR3 region is CSARSTLAGPTDTQYF. Here the CDR3 DNA reads TGCAGTGCTAGAAGTACACTAGCGGGCCCCACAGATACGCAGTATTTT.

This rearrangement joins TRBV7-2 to TRBJ2-2, with 12 positions matching TRBD2. CDR3 length: 14 residues. The V and J ends lost 5 bases and 8 bases, in that order; junction bases with no gene match: 3. Germline values: CDR1 SGHTA, CDR2 FQGNSA. The CDR3 spells CASSRTSGTGELFF. In DNA, the CDR3 is TGTGCCAGCAGCCGGACTAGCGGGACGGGGGAGCTGTTTTTT. The variable domain in full, with the rest retrieved from reference TRBV7-2 and TRBJ2-2, is GAGVSQSPSNKVTEKGKDVELRCDPISGHTALYWYRQSLGQGLEFLIYFQGNSAPDKSGLPSDRFSAERTGGSVSTLTIQRTQQEDSAVYLCASSRTSGTGELFFGEGSRLTVL.

Comment on this clonotype: Germline and junction disagree at one end, which may indicate a read error. The rearrangement joins TRBV12-5 to TRBJ2-1; TRBD1 matches 7 bases. The CDR3 is made up of 15 amino acids. In germline, CDR1 is LGHNT, CDR2 FRNRAP. CDR3 sequence reads: CGSGWETGPYNEQFF. CDR3 sequence (DNA): TGTGGTAGTGGTTGGGAGACAGGGCCCTACAATGAGCAGTTCTTC.

This clonotype was counted a single time. A read error may account for a junction end that differs from germline. This chain uses TRBV20-1 with TRBJ2-2; D uncertain. CDR1 and CDR2 from the germline V gene are DFQATT and SNEGSKA (reference sequence). There are 16 residues in the CDR3. CDR3 region: CSAIDGGGIRAGELFF. The DNA of the CDR3 is TGCAGTGCTATAGATGGCGGTGGGATTAGAGCCGGTGAGCTGTTTTTT.

This clonotype has more than one count but fewer than ten. The gene calls are TRBV12-3 or TRBV12-4 and TRBJ2-1; D possibly corresponds to TRBD2 (6 bases). The length of the CDR3 is 15 residues. Trimming shortened V by 6 bases and J by 3 bases, and 15 bases separated the two germline ends. CDR3 loop: CASRSSEPFYNEQFF. CDR3 nucleotides: TGTGCCAGCAGGTCTAGCGAGCCCTTCTACAATGAGCAGTTCTTC.

The V and J genes are TRBV29-1 and TRBJ1-5; TRBD1 aligns across 8 bases. The CDR3 is 13 residues long. Germline-derived CDR1 and CDR2 are SQVTM and ANQGSEA. J gave up 5 bases and V 6 bases, and 6 bases lay outside the gene matches. CDR3: CSVGTGPDQPQHF. DNA for the CDR3: TGCAGCGTGGGGACAGGTCCAGATCAGCCCCAGCATTTT.

The chain has TRBV20-1 and TRBJ1-5; maybe TRBD1 (5 bases). Trimming stripped 3 bases from V and 0 bases from J, with 15 bases between. Germline loops: CDR1 DFQATT, CDR2 SNEGSKA (reference sequence). The CDR3 extends over 16 amino acids. CDR3 loop: CSASHGTSLSNQPQHF. The CDR3, as DNA: TGCAGTGCTAGTCACGGGACTTCCCTTAGCAATCAGCCCCAGCATTTT.

The chain couples TRBV6-5 to TRBJ2-2; TRBD1 agrees at 10 bases. The CDR3 has 17 amino acids. J gave up 5 bases and V 2 bases, and 8 bases lay outside the gene matches. The V gene's germline CDR1 is MNHEY and CDR2 SVGAGI. CDR3 amino acids: CASSYPGQGEVTGELFF. Here the CDR3 DNA reads TGTGCCAGCAGTTACCCCGGACAGGGGGAAGTAACCGGGGAGCTGTTTTTT.

A few counts support this clonotype. The CDR3 DNA reads TGTGCCAGCAAAGCGGTGAGGGAGGGAAGCGGGGAGCTGTTTTTT. Amino acid sequence: CASKAVREGSGELFF. V usage is TRBV12-3 or TRBV12-4 and J usage is TRBJ2-2; 7 bases map to TRBD2. The junction had 12 bases not matched to a gene; V was cut back by 7 bases and J by 7 bases. This CDR3 has 15 amino acids.

The rearrangement joins TRBV20-1 to TRBJ2-7; TRBD2 is a possible D gene (5 bases). V lost 0 bases and J 3 bases, leaving 15 bases between the germline ends. Germline V gives CDR1 DFQATT, CDR2 SNEGSKA (reference sequence). The CDR3 loop spans 15 amino acids. CDR3 in amino acids: CSAREAPAGYYEQYF. Written as DNA, the CDR3 is TGCAGTGCTAGAGAAGCCCCGGCGGGTTACTACGAGCAGTACTTC.

This clonotype has a handful of counts. The V and J genes are TRBV7-9 and TRBJ2-5; D is unclear. The germline gives CDR1 SEHNR, CDR2 FQNEAQ (reference sequence). The CDR3 totals 14 residues. The V end lost 5 bases, the J end lost 2 bases, and 12 bases lay between the germline ends. CDR3: CASSHRPPQETQYF. In DNA form, the CDR3 reads TGTGCCAGCAGCCACCGGCCCCCGCAAGAGACCCAGTACTTC.

This clonotype was seen a handful of times. The chain joins TRBV12-3 or TRBV12-4 to TRBJ2-2; the D gene is possibly TRBD2 (5 bases). The CDR3 loop spans 17 amino acids. V lost 7 bases to trimming and J lost 3 bases, with 21 bases between them. CDR3 residues: CASTLRAGDGHTGELFF. In nucleotides, the CDR3 is TGTGCCAGCACATTAAGGGCGGGTGATGGCCACACCGGGGAGCTGTTTTTT.

This clonotype showed up just a few times. The rearrangement uses TRBV12-3 or TRBV12-4 and TRBJ2-1; TRBD2 aligns across 8 bases. V was pared by 4 bases and J by 5 bases, with 7 bases of the junction left unmatched. The CDR3 has 15 residues. Written as DNA, the CDR3 is TGTGCCAGCAGTTCCCAAGCGGGGGCGAACAATGAGCAGTTCTTC. This sequence encodes CASSSQAGANNEQFF.

V gene TRBV4-3 combines with J gene TRBJ1-2; TRBD1 might be the D (6 bases). The CDR3 extends over 16 amino acids. The germline gives CDR1 LGHNA, CDR2 YSLEER. The V end was cut by 0 bases, the J end by 4 bases, with 15 bases between. This CDR3 reads CASSQDLGAVAYGYTF. In nucleotides, the CDR3 is TGCGCCAGCAGCCAAGATCTGGGGGCTGTCGCCTATGGCTACACCTTC.

This clonotype was recorded many times. The gene calls are TRBV6-5 and TRBJ2-1, with TRBD2 identical over 13 bases. Germline trimming cut 0 bases from V and 8 bases from J; bases unmatched to any gene: 7. This CDR3 comprises 17 residues. Germline V gene data show CDR1 as MNHEY and CDR2 as SVGAGI. The CDR3 spells CASSYSPTSGRIDEQFF. The DNA of the CDR3 is TGTGCCAGCAGTTACTCCCCGACTAGCGGGAGGATCGATGAGCAGTTCTTC.

This clonotype was observed a few times. V and J are TRBV5-1 and TRBJ2-3; D remains unclear. This CDR3 is 13 amino acids long. V was clipped by 1 base and J by 11 bases, with 14 bases between them. Per the germline V gene, CDR1 is SGHRS and CDR2 is YFSETQ. Written as DNA, the CDR3 is TGCGCCAGCAGCTTGTATACGGCCCTCCAGCAGTATTTT. Translation gives CASSLYTALQQYF.

CDR3 region: CASGRDGRLAKNIQYF. In DNA, the CDR3 is TGTGCCAGCGGCCGGGACGGACGATTAGCCAAAAACATTCAGTACTTC. The chain employs TRBV6-2 or TRBV6-3 and TRBJ2-4; D is tentatively TRBD1 or TRBD2 (5 bases each). The CDR3 is 16 residues long. The ends were cut back, 8 bases at V and 0 bases at J, with 17 bases in the middle. The germline gives CDR1 MNHEY, CDR2 SVGEGT.

This clonotype was counted many times. The V call is TRBV7-8, the J call TRBJ2-7, with 8 nucleotides matching TRBD1. Germline loops: CDR1 SGHVS, CDR2 FQNEAQ. J lost 3 bases, V lost 5 bases, and 6 bases had no gene match. The CDR3 is 14 residues long. The CDR3 DNA is TGTGCCAGCAGCCAACCGGACAGGGTCTACGAGCAGTACTTC. It is translated as CASSQPDRVYEQYF.

The chain recombines TRBV20-1 with TRBJ2-5, with 8 positions matching TRBD2. The germline V gene has CDR1 DFQATT and CDR2 SNEGSKA (reference sequence). CDR3 length: 14 amino acids. The trim removed 1 base at V and 5 bases at J, leaving 6 bases unmatched. CDR3 residues: CSARGRSGSETQYF. The CDR3 bases are TGCAGTGCTAGAGGTCGCAGCGGGAGCGAGACCCAGTACTTC.